The rows below give T cell receptor beta chains drawn from one sample of a study of siplizumab effects on memory and regulatory T cells. Generated by immunoSEQ multiplex PCR, the TCRdb table keeps only in-frame clones and is missing some. The sample gives approximately 58,000 clones, just over 90% of which show up once; around 40% is in the top ten. The sequenced sample was CD8+ T cells sorted from blood. The receptors originated from a human donor in good health. Each CDR3 is given with its conserved first and last residue. D genes are given only for firm matches. The listing skips clone size in some rows; elsewhere it reads once, few, many or a size class.

j_call: TRBJ2-3
d_call: TRBD1
clone_size: NA
v_call: TRBV13
cdr3_aa: CASSWGQRIRDTQYF
cdr3_nt: TGTGCCAGCAGCTGGGGACAGCGAATTCGGGATACGCAGTATTTT

j_call: TRBJ2-7
d_call: NA
clone_size: NA
v_call: TRBV4-1
cdr3_aa: CASSQDLPSLGDEQYF
cdr3_nt: TGCGCCAGCAGCCAAGATCTTCCCTCTTTAGGGGACGAGCAGTACTTC

j_call: TRBJ1-2
d_call: NA
clone_size: once
v_call: TRBV9
cdr3_aa: CASSGGRDHGYTF
cdr3_nt: TGTGCCAGCAGCGGGGGCAGGGATCATGGCTACACCTTC

j_call: TRBJ2-2
d_call: TRBD1
clone_size: NA
v_call: TRBV10-1
cdr3_aa: CASGQGDTGELFF
cdr3_nt: TGCGCCAGCGGACAGGGAGACACCGGGGAGCTGTTTTTT

j_call: TRBJ2-7
d_call: NA
clone_size: NA
v_call: TRBV11-3
cdr3_aa: CASSFSGSYEQYF
cdr3_nt: TGTGCCAGCAGCTTCTCGGGGTCCTACGAGCAGTACTTC

j_call: TRBJ1-1
d_call: NA
clone_size: NA
v_call: TRBV11-2
cdr3_aa: CASKGAMNTEAFF
cdr3_nt: TGTGCCAGCAAAGGGGCAATGAACACTGAAGCTTTCTTT

j_call: TRBJ2-3
d_call: TRBD2
clone_size: NA
v_call: TRBV29-1
cdr3_aa: CSVDPSSGSSDTQYF
cdr3_nt: TGCAGCGTTGATCCATCTAGCGGGAGTTCAGATACGCAGTATTTT

j_call: TRBJ2-1
d_call: NA
clone_size: NA
v_call: TRBV6-4
cdr3_aa: CASSPGIGNEQFF
cdr3_nt: TGTGCCAGCAGCCCCGGGATCGGCAATGAGCAGTTCTTC

j_call: TRBJ2-7
d_call: NA
clone_size: NA
v_call: TRBV10-3
cdr3_aa: CAIGASLTYEQYF
cdr3_nt: TGTGCCATCGGGGCTAGTTTAACCTACGAGCAGTACTTC

j_call: TRBJ2-3
d_call: TRBD2
clone_size: NA
v_call: TRBV29-1
cdr3_aa: CSVGRAGALDTQYF
cdr3_nt: TGCAGCGTTGGTCGGGCGGGAGCTTTAGATACGCAGTATTTT

j_call: TRBJ1-3
d_call: TRBD1
clone_size: many
v_call: TRBV9
cdr3_aa: CASSGSGGWRNTIYF
cdr3_nt: TGTGCCAGCAGCGGATCAGGGGGCTGGCGAAACACCATATATTTT